Presented here are 15 T cell receptor beta chains from one specimen sequenced in a study of blood T cell repertoires in COVID-19. Assay used: immunoSEQ multiplex PCR; TCRdb lists only in-frame clones, some missing. The sample has 91,000 or so clones; about 86% are singletons. Material for sequencing was peripheral blood. Receptors were obtained from a woman aged 55-75 years in a cohort sampled during active or convalescent COVID-19.

For the CDR3, the DNA is TGTGCCAGCAGTTACTCGGCCGAAAGGAACACTGAAGCTTTCTTT. Translated: CASSYSAERNTEAFF. The chain employs TRBV6-6 and TRBJ1-1; D uncertain. V shed 0 bases and J shed 1 base, with 9 bases lying between them. The germline CDR1 and CDR2 sequences are MNHNY and SVGAGI (reference sequence). There are 15 residues in the CDR3.

The V and J genes are TRBV5-6 and TRBJ1-2; 7 bases map to TRBD1. Trimming cost V 2 bases and J 3 bases; bases outside gene matches: 13. Germline CDR1 and CDR2: SGHDT and YYEEEE. The CDR3 sequence is 17 residues long. The CDR3 DNA reads as TGTGCCAGCAGCTTAGGGCCAGGGGGACTGTTGGACTATGGCTACACCTTC. Translating it yields CASSLGPGGLLDYGYTF. Filled out from reference TRBV5-6 and TRBJ1-2, the complete variable domain reads DAGVTQSPTHLIKTRGQQVTLRCSPKSGHDTVSWYQQALGQGPQFIFQYYEEEERQRGNFPDRFSGHQFPNYSSELNVNALLLGDSALYLCASSLGPGGLLDYGYTFGSGTRLTVV.

V and J are TRBV11-2 and TRBJ2-2, with 12 bases matching TRBD2. Germline lookup yields CDR1 SGHAT and CDR2 FQNNGV. Trimming took 2 bases from V and 3 from J; bases not matched to a gene: 7. This CDR3 contains 18 residues. The CDR3 loop is CASSLTPSSGRDTGELFF. The CDR3 DNA reads TGTGCCAGCAGCTTAACCCCGTCTAGCGGGAGGGACACCGGGGAGCTGTTTTTT. Filled out from reference TRBV11-2 and TRBJ2-2, the complete variable domain reads EAGVAQSPRYKIIEKRQSVAFWCNPISGHATLYWYQQILGQGPKLLIQFQNNGVVDDSQLPKDRFSAERLKGVDSTLKIQPAKLEDSAVYLCASSLTPSSGRDTGELFFGEGSRLTVL.

This clone was seen only a few times. The CDR3 here is CASSLTATGTEKLFF. The CDR3 nucleotides read TGCGCCAGCAGCTTGACGGCGACAGGGACTGAAAAACTGTTTTTT. The gene calls are TRBV5-1 and TRBJ1-4, with 7 bases fitting TRBD1. Trimming at V came to 1 base and at J to 7 bases, leaving 7 bases not matched to a gene. The CDR3 spans 15 residues. Germline CDR1 is SGHRS and CDR2 is YFSETQ.

The J gene is TRBJ2-1, the V gene TRBV3-1 (or the pseudogene TRBV3-2); weak D call: TRBD1 (7 bases). Trimming stripped 6 bases from V and 7 bases from J, with 16 bases between. Germline V gives CDR1 LGHDT, CDR2 YNNKEL (reference sequence). This CDR3 comprises 14 residues. The CDR3 DNA reads as TGTGCCAGCAGTCTTACGACAGGGAGGAATGAGCAGTTCTTC. Protein: CASSLTTGRNEQFF.

This chain connects TRBV6-6 to TRBJ2-7; tentative D call: TRBD2 (6 bases). The V end was cut by 4 bases, the J end by 0 bases, with 13 bases between. Germline V gene lookup returns CDR1 MNHNY and CDR2 SVGAGI (reference sequence). The CDR3 has 15 residues. The CDR3 reads CASSSGNGGSYEQYF. CDR3 coding DNA: TGTGCCAGCAGTTCGGGCAACGGGGGCTCCTACGAGCAGTACTTC.

The chain recombines TRBV28 with TRBJ1-1, with 7 bases fitting TRBD1. The V and J ends lost 6 bases and 1 base, in that order; junction bases with no gene match: 8. CDR3 length: 15 amino acids. Germline CDR1 MDHEN, CDR2 SYDVKM. In DNA, the CDR3 is TGTGCCAGCAGGTCGCAGGGACAGTCGAACACTGAAGCTTTCTTT. This translates into CASRSQGQSNTEAFF.

The chain is built from TRBV4-1 and TRBJ1-4, with D possibly TRBD1 on 5 matching bases. V lost 0 bases and J lost 8, with 22 bases in between. The germline CDR1 and CDR2 sequences are MGHRA and YSYEKL. This CDR3 has 18 amino acids. The CDR3 coding sequence is TGCGCCAGCAGCCAAGAGGAAATGGGGCAGGCGGTCGGGGAAAAACTGTTTTTT. This gives the protein CASSQEEMGQAVGEKLFF.

This sequence joins TRBV6-2 or TRBV6-3 and TRBJ2-3; the match to TRBD2 covers 11 bases. Germline V gene data show CDR1 as MNHEY and CDR2 as SVGEGT. The CDR3 runs 20 residues. The junction had 13 bases not matched to a gene; V was cut back by 0 bases and J by 2 bases. The CDR3, as DNA: TGTGCCAGCAGTTACTCGTTTAGCGGGGGGGGACTTCTTATCACAGATACGCAGTATTTT. Translated: CASSYSFSGGGLLITDTQYF.

This rearrangement joins TRBV12-5 to TRBJ2-7; D is possibly TRBD1 (6 bases). Trimming removed 3 bases at V and 4 bases at J, with 13 bases between. CDR1 LGHNT and CDR2 FRNRAP come from the germline V gene. The CDR3 runs 14 residues. The CDR3 protein is CASGLGQNHYEQYF. The CDR3, as DNA: TGTGCTAGTGGTTTAGGACAGAACCATTACGAGCAGTACTTC.

Remarks on this clone: The junction and the germline gene differ at one end; a read error may be behind it. The CDR3, as DNA: TGTGCCAGCAGCTTAGATCGAGGTGGTTCGGACAGTGAGTTT. Translation gives CASSLDRGGSDSEF. The J gene is TRBJ1-1, the V gene TRBV11-2; the D gene is possibly TRBD1 (6 bases). Germline values: CDR1 SGHAT, CDR2 FQNNGV. This CDR3 is built from 14 residues.

The chain couples TRBV24-1 to TRBJ2-1; the D is unclear. The germline V and J ends were trimmed by 3 bases and 8 bases, with 16 bases remaining between them. CDR1 and CDR2 from the germline V gene are KGHDR and SFDVKD. This CDR3 is 15 amino acids long. This chain's CDR3 is CATSDRVKSPDEQFF. The DNA for the CDR3 is TGTGCCACCAGTGATCGGGTGAAAAGCCCTGATGAGCAGTTCTTC.

This chain joins TRBV30 and TRBJ1-5; D remains ambiguous. The CDR3 is 15 residues long. The germline CDR1 and CDR2 sequences are GTSNPN and SVGIG (reference sequence). V lost 0 bases and J 3 bases, leaving 12 bases between the germline ends. CDR3 nucleotides: TGTGCCTGGAGTGTATTCGGAGCAAACAATCAGCCCCAGCATTTT. It translates to CAWSVFGANNQPQHF.

The V and J genes are TRBV6-1 and TRBJ1-1; 7 nucleotides align to TRBD1. Germline-derived CDR1 and CDR2 are MNHNS and SASEGT. The CDR3 spans 16 residues. J lost 4 bases, V lost 1 base, and 9 bases had no gene match. The CDR3 nucleotides are TGTGCCAGCAGTGAAGAGGGGGCAGCTGTCGGCACTGAAGCTTTCTTT. Its translation: CASSEEGAAVGTEAFF.

This chain links TRBV19 with TRBJ2-3; 8 nucleotides match TRBD1. This CDR3 region has 15 residues. Looked up from germline, CDR1 is LNHDA and CDR2 is SQIVND (reference sequence). Trimming cost V 6 bases and J 4 bases; bases outside gene matches: 9. The CDR3 nucleotides read TGTGCCAGTAGCCTCCCGGACAGGGCCTCAGATACGCAGTATTTT. Protein: CASSLPDRASDTQYF.